This T cell receptor beta chain was obtained from a study of molecular identifiers for immune sequencing clone quantification. General study results and limits: Even with some 960,000 naive cells present, spiked Jurkat TCR RNA from one cell was reportedly detectable.

There are many counts of this clonotype. Antigen: not known. TCRdb redid the calling of the PCR reads with MiXCR, one entry per CDR3 protein. The data show some 65,000 distinct CDR3 sequences, with 15% to 20% seen just once and 1.5% to 1.9% held by the top ten. Germline assignment: CDR1 LNHDA and CDR2 SQIVND (reference sequence). The CDR3 is 16 residues long. Trimming pared 6 bases from V and 3 bases from J, leaving 21 bases between. Sequenced sample: naive CD8+ T cells from blood, with Jurkat cell RNA spiked in. The subset is: FACS-sorted CD8+CD4-CCR7+CD45RA+ naive T cells. This chain uses TRBV19 with TRBJ2-7; the D gene is possibly TRBD1 (6 bases). The origin of this receptor is a human donor in good health. Some libraries in this study had Jurkat cell RNA spiked in. The CDR3 protein is CASSLGPGAGYYEQYF. The CDR3 DNA sequence: TGTGCCAGTAGCCTAGGCCCAGGGGCCGGTTACTACGAGCAGTACTTC.